This passage covers 3 T cell receptor beta chains from one sample sequenced in a study of T cells in Graves' hyperthyroidism and ophthalmopathy. Regions amplified from RNA transcripts were the TCR beta CDR3 regions. First-round RT-PCR of the TCR CDR3 relied on the HTBI primer set. One entry per CDR3 protein results from TCRdb running MiXCR on the multiplex PCR reads. The table includes about 620,000 distinct CDR3 sequences, under 20% detected once. The sequencing sample was made of blood. These receptors all stem from a woman in her thirties with Graves' hyperthyroidism.

This clonotype was seen repeatedly, ten times or more. The rearrangement joins TRBV28 to TRBJ2-1, with D tentatively TRBD1 or TRBD2 (5 bases each). The CDR3 length is 15 residues. The germline V gene encodes CDR1 MDHEN and CDR2 SYDVKM. Deletions cut 3 bases from V and 7 bases from J, with 16 bases between. The CDR3 DNA is TGTGCCAGCAGTTTCCCCGGACTGGGGACGAATGAGCAGTTCTTC. Its protein product is CASSFPGLGTNEQFF.

The CDR3 DNA reads as TGCAGTGCTAGAGATCCCGGGGCTGGGGCCAACGTCCTGACTTTC. Amino acid sequence: CSARDPGAGANVLTF. This chain links TRBV20-1 with TRBJ2-6, with D tentatively TRBD2 (5 bases). This CDR3 has 15 residues. Germline V CDR1 and CDR2: DFQATT, SNEGSKA (reference sequence). V was shortened by 0 bases and J by 2 bases, with 8 bases between the two germline ends.

The rearrangement links TRBV19 to TRBJ2-2; TRBD1 agrees at 9 bases. The CDR3 runs 16 residues. CDR1 and CDR2 from the germline V gene are LNHDA and SQIVND (reference sequence). V lost 4 bases and J lost 5; bases outside the gene matches: 8. The DNA for the CDR3 is TGTGCCAGTAGTACCGGCACAGGGGGCGAAACCGGGGAGCTGTTTTTT. Its translation is CASSTGTGGETGELFF.